One T cell receptor (beta chain) is described in this entry. Authors' methods: Cell counts per sample came from amplifying reference gene primers. The data were produced by immunoSEQ multiplex PCR, yet TCRdb's version contains in-frame clones alone and is incomplete. V, J and clone size are taken as reported in that table, and D and trimming were inferred from the DNA itself. The data contain 150,000 to 180,000 clones, around 85% of them singletons. These data come from a study of blood T cell repertoires in COVID-19. At the level of the study: T cells, B-cell-depleted T cells, or PBMCs provided the cDNA or gDNA that served as material.

Germline V lookup: CDR1 MGHRA, CDR2 YSYEKL. V was pared by 1 base and J by 7 bases, with 11 bases between. The CDR3 loop spans 14 amino acids. The source is a woman aged 70 to 79 with acute or convalescent COVID-19. The specimen was peripheral blood. The rearrangement uses TRBV4-1 and TRBJ1-3; D is perhaps TRBD1 (5 bases). The CDR3 protein is CASSQAPGRNTIYF. As DNA, the CDR3 is TGCGCCAGCAGCCAAGCTCCAGGGCGTAACACCATATATTTT.